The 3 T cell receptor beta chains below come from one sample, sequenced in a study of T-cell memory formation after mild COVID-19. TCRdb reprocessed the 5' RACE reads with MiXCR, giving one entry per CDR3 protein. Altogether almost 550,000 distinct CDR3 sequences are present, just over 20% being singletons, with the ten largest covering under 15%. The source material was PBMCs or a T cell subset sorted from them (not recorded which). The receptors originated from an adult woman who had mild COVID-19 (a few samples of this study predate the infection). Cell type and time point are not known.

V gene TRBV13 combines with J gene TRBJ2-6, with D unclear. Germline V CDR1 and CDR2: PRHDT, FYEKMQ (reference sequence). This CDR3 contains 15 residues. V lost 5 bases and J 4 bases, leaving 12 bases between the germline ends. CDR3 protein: CASSHPSGGANVLTF. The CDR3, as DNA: TGTGCCAGCAGCCACCCGTCCGGGGGGGCCAACGTCCTGACTTTC.

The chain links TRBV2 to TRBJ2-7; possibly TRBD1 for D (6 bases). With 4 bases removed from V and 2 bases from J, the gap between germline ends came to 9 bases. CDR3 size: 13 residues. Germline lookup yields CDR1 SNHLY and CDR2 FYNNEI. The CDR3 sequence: CASSAGHPYEQYF. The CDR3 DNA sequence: TGTGCCAGCAGTGCGGGACATCCCTACGAGCAGTACTTC.

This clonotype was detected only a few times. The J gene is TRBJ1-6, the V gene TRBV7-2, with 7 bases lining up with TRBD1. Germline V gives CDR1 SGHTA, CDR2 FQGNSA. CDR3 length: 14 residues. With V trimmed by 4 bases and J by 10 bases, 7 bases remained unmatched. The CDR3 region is CASSSTGRLSPLHF. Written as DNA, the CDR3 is TGTGCCAGCAGCTCGACAGGGCGGCTCTCACCCCTCCACTTT.